The clone carrying this T cell receptor (beta chain) was counted only a few times. What it binds is not known. Unique molecular identifiers tagged individual cDNA molecules. MiXCR, run by TCRdb on the 5' RACE reads, gives a single entry per CDR3 protein. This table has around 99,000 distinct CDR3 sequences, 16% appearing once. The data stem from a study of early T cells in non-severe SARS-CoV-2 infection. Study overall: With bulk RNA from unsorted whole blood as input, sequencing yielded unpaired chains.

General study results and limits: Anti-spike CD8 responses were favored by VDJdb matching, which missed private and CD4 specificities.

Germline V gene sequence: CDR1 ENHRY, CDR2 SYGVKD. This CDR3 has 16 residues. V lost 2 bases and J 1 base, leaving 14 bases between the germline ends. The clonotype originates from an adult who was a healthcare worker with PCR-confirmed SARS-CoV-2 infection or an uninfected control (not recorded which). The starting material was whole blood, obtained at baseline. This rearrangement joins TRBV10-3 to TRBJ1-1; D is ambiguous. The CDR3 sequence: CAISERMGISNTEAFF. CDR3 coding DNA: TGTGCCATCAGTGAGCGGATGGGGATTTCGAACACTGAAGCTTTCTTT.